A single T cell receptor beta chain is shown here with its context. The sample originates from a study of T cell responses to AZD1222 COVID-19 vaccine. Data came from immunoSEQ multiplex PCR; TCRdb stores just in-frame clones and leaves some out. The table includes some 190,000 clones, around 90% detected once. CDR3 length: 15 residues. The germline V gene has CDR1 SQVTM and CDR2 ANQGSEA. The germline V and J ends were trimmed by 1 base and 7 bases, with 19 bases remaining between them. The clonotype comes from an adult who received the AZD1222 COVID-19 vaccine. J is TRBJ2-5 and V is TRBV29-1, with a possible D match to TRBD1 (6 bases). The sequenced sample was peripheral blood, obtained 28 days after the second AZD1222 dose. CDR3 DNA: TGCAGCGTTGAAGTGGGGTCGGTGGGGACAACGACCCAGTACTTC. It yields the protein CSVEVGSVGTTTQYF. The variable domain in full, with the rest retrieved from reference TRBV29-1 and TRBJ2-5, is SAVISQKPSRDICQRGTSLTIQCQVDSQVTMMFWYRQQPGQSLTLIATANQGSEATYESGFVIDKFPISRPNLTFSTLTVSNMSPEDSSIYLCSVEVGSVGTTTQYFGPGTRLLVL.